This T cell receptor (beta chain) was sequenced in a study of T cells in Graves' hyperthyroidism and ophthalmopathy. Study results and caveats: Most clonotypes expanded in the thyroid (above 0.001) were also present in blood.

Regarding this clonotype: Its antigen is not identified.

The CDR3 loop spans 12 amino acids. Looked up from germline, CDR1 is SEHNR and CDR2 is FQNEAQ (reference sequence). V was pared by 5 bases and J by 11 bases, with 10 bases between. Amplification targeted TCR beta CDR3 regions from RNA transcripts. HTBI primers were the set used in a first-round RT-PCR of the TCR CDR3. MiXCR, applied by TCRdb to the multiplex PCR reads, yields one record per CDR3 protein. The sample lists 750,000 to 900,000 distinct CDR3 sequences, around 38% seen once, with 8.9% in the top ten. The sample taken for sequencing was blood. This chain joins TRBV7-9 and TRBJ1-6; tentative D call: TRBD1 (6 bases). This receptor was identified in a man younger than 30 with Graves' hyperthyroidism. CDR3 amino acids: CASSEGGTPLHF. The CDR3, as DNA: TGTGCCAGCAGCGAGGGGGGGACACCCCTCCACTTT.